These 28 T cell receptor beta chains were sequenced from one sample in a study of regulatory T cells in long-lasting Graves disease. Through Arm-PCR of CDR3 regions and iRepertoire HTBI primers, TCR beta libraries were built. Using its own MiXCR run on the multiplex PCR reads, TCRdb lists one record per CDR3 protein. The sample holds 250,000 to 400,000 distinct CDR3 sequences, 15% to 20% seen once. Time point defined: newly diagnosed GD, antithyroid drugs for less than 3 months. The authors made the TCR library using RNA they extracted from PBMCs. The sample here was peripheral blood mononuclear cells (PBMCs), taken at new diagnosis, from a patient treated with antithyroid drugs. The receptors originated from a female donor with Graves disease.

This clonotype occurred many times. The chain uses TRBV18 and TRBJ2-7; no definite D call. The CDR3 extends over 13 amino acids. From germline, CDR1 is KGHSH and CDR2 LQKENI. The V end lost 2 bases, the J end lost 0 bases, and 5 bases lay between the germline ends. The CDR3 region is CASSPVLSYEQYF. DNA for the CDR3: TGTGCCAGCTCACCAGTTCTCTCCTACGAGCAGTACTTC.

This clonotype was recorded at least ten times. The chain employs TRBV28 and TRBJ2-3; 8 bases fit TRBD2. V shed 6 bases and J 0 bases; nucleotides not matched to a gene: 5. The CDR3 is 15 residues long. Per the germline V gene, CDR1 is MDHEN and CDR2 is SYDVKM. CDR3 amino acids: CASSYPSGSTDTQYF. CDR3 coding DNA: TGTGCCAGCAGCTATCCTAGCGGGAGCACAGATACGCAGTATTTT.

Many counts were recorded for this clonotype. The chain joins TRBV29-1 to TRBJ2-5, with 7 bases that match TRBD1. The CDR3 totals 17 residues. V trimming: 5 bases; J trimming: 1 base; junction bases outside the gene matches: 16. In germline, CDR1 is SQVTM, CDR2 ANQGSEA. This CDR3 is CSVRSGQFPDFQETQYF. CDR3 DNA sequence: TGCAGCGTTCGATCGGGACAGTTCCCAGATTTCCAAGAGACCCAGTACTTC. Together with reference TRBV29-1 and TRBJ2-5, the CDR3 gives the full variable domain: SAVISQKPSRDICQRGTSLTIQCQVDSQVTMMFWYRQQPGQSLTLIATANQGSEATYESGFVIDKFPISRPNLTFSTLTVSNMSPEDSSIYLCSVRSGQFPDFQETQYFGPGTRLLVL.

In regard to this clonotype: A clone one base away is much larger, so this may be a read error. In this CDR3 the conserved last residue, phenylalanine or tryptophan, is missing, so a read error is likely. This chain uses TRBV6-2 or TRBV6-3 with TRBJ1-6, with D unresolved. V dropped 0 bases and J dropped 11 bases, with 20 bases sitting between them. This CDR3 region has 17 residues. From germline, CDR1 is MNHEY and CDR2 SVGEGT. The CDR3 DNA sequence: TGTGCCAGCAGTTACTCGAGATTGCGTCAGACGGAAGCACCCCTCCACCTT. Protein: CASSYSRLRQTEAPLHL.

This clonotype was recorded at least ten times. The CDR3 region is CSAREGGEQYF. The CDR3 DNA reads as TGCAGTGCTAGAGAGGGAGGCGAGCAGTACTTC. The rearrangement joins TRBV20-1 to TRBJ2-7; possibly TRBD2 for D (6 bases). Trimming left V 0 bases short and J 6 bases short, with 6 bases between. CDR3 length: 11 amino acids. Germline CDR1 DFQATT, CDR2 SNEGSKA (reference sequence).

Many counts were recorded for this clonotype. This rearrangement joins TRBV6-1 to TRBJ1-3; TRBD1 might be the D (5 bases). V dropped 6 bases and J dropped 1 base, with 13 bases sitting between them. The CDR3 consists of 15 residues. Germline V gene data show CDR1 as MNHNS and CDR2 as SASEGT. This CDR3 reads CASSPQGASGNTIYF. CDR3 sequence (DNA): TGTGCCAGCAGCCCGCAGGGCGCATCTGGAAACACCATATATTTT.

About this clonotype: With only one base between it and a far larger clone, this is likely a read error. J is TRBJ2-7 and V is TRBV7-9; unclear D gene. The germline V gene encodes CDR1 SEHNR and CDR2 FQNEAQ (reference sequence). Trimming took off 4 bases at V and 2 bases at J, with 12 bases between the two ends. This CDR3 spans 14 amino acids. As DNA, the CDR3 is TGTGCCAGCAGCTCCCCGGCAGCCCCCTACGAGCAGTACTTC. This encodes CASSSPAAPYEQYF.

This chain links TRBV3-1 with TRBJ2-1; TRBD2 matches 11 bases. Per the germline V gene, CDR1 is LGHDT and CDR2 is YNNKEL (reference sequence). There are 17 residues in the CDR3. Trimming cost V 0 bases and J 10 bases; bases outside gene matches: 11. The CDR3 reads CASSQDASGGPYREQFF. In nucleotides, the CDR3 is TGTGCCAGCAGCCAAGATGCTAGCGGGGGGCCCTACAGGGAGCAGTTCTTC.

For this clonotype: A read error is possible here, since a much larger clone lies one base away. The rearrangement joins TRBV12-3 or TRBV12-4 to TRBJ2-3; TRBD2 agrees at 9 bases. The CDR3 runs to 15 residues. Here the CDR3 DNA reads TGTGCCAGCAGTCGGCGGGGGGGCCACACAAATACGCAGTATTTT. Protein product: CASSRRGGHTNTQYF.

This rearrangement joins TRBV24-1 to TRBJ1-1; D unresolved. CDR3 length: 13 residues. The germline V and J ends were trimmed by 3 bases and 8 bases, with 12 bases remaining between them. Germline CDR1 and CDR2: KGHDR and SFDVKD. The CDR3 region has the DNA TGTGCCACCAGTGATCCCCGACGGGAAGAAGCTTTCTTT. It codes for CATSDPRREEAFF.

Remarks on this clonotype: A much larger clone is a single base away; this may be a read error. The CDR3 end shows no conserved phenylalanine or tryptophan, and so a read error is likely. The chain joins TRBV19 to TRBJ2-6; TRBD1 aligns across 9 bases. There are 17 residues in the CDR3. J was trimmed by 0 bases and V by 7 bases; bases with no gene match: 7. Germline CDR1 LNHDA, CDR2 SQIVND (reference sequence). The CDR3 DNA follows: TGTGCCAGTACCACCGGGACAGGGAACTCTGGGGCCAACGTCCTGACTTAC. It yields the protein CASTTGTGNSGANVLTY.

This clonotype has more than one count but fewer than ten. V and J are TRBV12-3 or TRBV12-4 and TRBJ1-6; D gene unclear. The CDR3 length is 14 residues. V lost 6 bases to trimming and J lost 5 bases, with 11 bases between them. CDR3 bases: TGTGCCAGCAGCCTTTTGGGGAATAATTCACCCCTCCACTTT. Residues: CASSLLGNNSPLHF.

This clonotype appeared many times. The chain joins TRBV10-2 to TRBJ2-7, with D tentatively TRBD1 or TRBD2 (5 bases each). The CDR3 extends over 15 amino acids. Germline V gene data show CDR1 as WSHSY and CDR2 as SAAADI. V gave up 2 bases and J gave up 0 bases, with 11 bases separating them. The CDR3 DNA follows: TGCGCCAGCAGTGAGATCTGGGGGAGCTCCTACGAGCAGTACTTC. Amino acids: CASSEIWGSSYEQYF.

The V and J genes are TRBV11-2 and TRBJ2-3; tentatively, D is TRBD2 (5 bases). Germline V gene sequence: CDR1 SGHAT, CDR2 FQNNGV. The V end was cut by 10 bases, the J end by 0 bases, with 17 bases between. The CDR3 consists of 15 residues. CDR3 loop: CATAEGWGSTDTQYF. CDR3 coding DNA: TGTGCCACCGCAGAGGGTTGGGGTAGCACAGATACGCAGTATTTT.

Many counts were recorded for this clonotype. The J gene is TRBJ2-1, the V gene TRBV10-3, with 7 bases matching TRBD1. This CDR3 has 15 residues. After removal of 3 bases from V and 3 bases from J, the junction contained 5 bases not matched to a gene. Looked up from germline, CDR1 is ENHRY and CDR2 is SYGVKD. Here the CDR3 DNA reads TGTGCCATCAGTGACCAAGCAGGGGGCTACAATGAGCAGTTCTTC. Translation gives CAISDQAGGYNEQFF.

This sequence joins TRBV6-1 and TRBJ1-4; no definite D call. The CDR3 sequence is 14 residues long. Trimming removed 1 base at V and 8 bases at J, with 11 bases between. Germline V gene data show CDR1 as MNHNS and CDR2 as SASEGT. The CDR3 DNA follows: TGTGCCAGCAGTGAAGGGAGGTTTTGGGAAAAACTGTTTTTT. Protein product: CASSEGRFWEKLFF.

Worth noting for this clonotype: Germline is not matched at one junction end, which may reflect a read error. V is TRBV3-1 and J is TRBJ2-2; D perhaps matches TRBD2 (5 bases). From germline, CDR1 is LGHDT and CDR2 YNNKEL (reference sequence). The CDR3 consists of 17 residues. Written as DNA, the CDR3 is TGTGCCAGCAGCCAAGAGAGGGTATCCTCGAACCCCGGGGAGCTGTTTTTC. It encodes CASSQERVSSNPGELFF. Filled out from reference TRBV3-1 and TRBJ2-2, the complete variable domain reads DTAVSQTPKYLVTQMGNDKSIKCEQNLGHDTMYWYKQDSKKFLKIMFSYNNKELIINETVPNRFSPKSPDKAHLNLHINSLELGDSAVYFCASSQERVSSNPGELFFGEGSRLTVL.

This clonotype was counted at least ten times. The chain uses TRBV7-8 and TRBJ2-1, with TRBD2 matching over 10 bases. The CDR3 loop spans 14 amino acids. V trimming: 8 bases; J trimming: 10 bases; junction bases outside the gene matches: 11. CDR1 is SGHVS and CDR2 is FQNEAQ in the germline V gene. CDR3 bases: TGTGCCAGCCACGGGGTAGCGGGAGGAAGCGAGCAGTTCTTC. Protein sequence: CASHGVAGGSEQFF.

This clonotype came up many times. The rearrangement uses TRBV12-3 or TRBV12-4 and TRBJ2-7, with 8 bases matching TRBD1. V gave up 3 bases and J gave up 6 bases; unmatched junction bases: 10. The length of the CDR3 is 15 residues. CDR3 amino acids: CASSFGSPTGGEQYF. The CDR3 DNA sequence: TGTGCCAGCAGTTTTGGGTCCCCCACAGGGGGCGAGCAGTACTTC.

The chain recombines TRBV19 with TRBJ1-5, with 8 nucleotides matching TRBD1. Germline V CDR1 and CDR2: LNHDA, SQIVND (reference sequence). The trim removed 9 bases at V and 6 bases at J, leaving 4 bases unmatched. This CDR3 is 12 amino acids long. CDR3 DNA: TGTGCCAGCGGGACAGGCGGTCAGCCCCAGCATTTT. Its protein product is CASGTGGQPQHF.

This clonotype was recorded many times. This chain connects TRBV19 to TRBJ2-3; 8 bases map to TRBD2. The germline gives CDR1 LNHDA, CDR2 SQIVND (reference sequence). CDR3 length: 15 amino acids. V was clipped by 6 bases and J by 6 bases; unmatched bases: 11. The CDR3 loop is CASSNTGTSTDTQYF. The CDR3 DNA follows: TGTGCCAGTAGCAACACCGGGACTAGTACGGATACGCAGTATTTT.

The chain links TRBV20-1 to TRBJ2-5; 10 nucleotides line up with TRBD2. The CDR3 length is 14 residues. J was trimmed by 1 base and V by 6 bases; bases with no gene match: 5. Germline V CDR1 and CDR2: DFQATT, SNEGSKA (reference sequence). CDR3 sequence: CSALLAGPQETQYF. The CDR3 DNA reads TGCAGTGCGCTACTAGCGGGACCCCAAGAGACCCAGTACTTC.

This clonotype showed up many times. The CDR3 spells CASSFTGAANYGYTF. For the CDR3, the DNA is TGTGCCAGCAGTTTCACAGGGGCGGCTAACTATGGCTACACCTTC. The rearrangement joins TRBV27 to TRBJ1-2, with 7 nucleotides matching TRBD1. CDR3 length: 15 residues. Trimming at V came to 3 bases and at J to 0 bases, leaving 4 bases not matched to a gene. Germline loops: CDR1 MNHEY, CDR2 SMNVEV (reference sequence).

Many counts were recorded for this clonotype. The CDR3 spells CASSLGLTGNPTDTQYF. CDR3 sequence (DNA): TGTGCCAGCAGCTTAGGGCTTACCGGGAACCCCACAGATACGCAGTATTTT. The rearrangement uses TRBV11-3 and TRBJ2-3; a possible D gene is TRBD2 (5 bases). This CDR3 has 17 amino acids. Germline-derived CDR1 and CDR2 are SGHNT and YENEEA. Trimming pared 1 base from V and 2 bases from J, leaving 16 bases between.

This clonotype was counted only a few times. The chain joins TRBV19 to TRBJ2-3; 9 bases are shared with TRBD1. V gave up 3 bases and J gave up 2 bases; unmatched junction bases: 6. The CDR3 consists of 16 residues. The germline V gene has CDR1 LNHDA and CDR2 SQIVND (reference sequence). The CDR3 coding sequence is TGTGCCAGTAGTATTACAGGGGGCCCCCCCACAGATACGCAGTATTTT. Translating it yields CASSITGGPPTDTQYF.

This rearrangement joins TRBV16 to TRBJ1-3, with D perhaps TRBD1 (6 bases). The length of the CDR3 is 15 residues. In germline, CDR1 is KGHSY, CDR2 FQNENV. V dropped 3 bases and J dropped 4 bases, with 13 bases sitting between them. DNA of the CDR3: TGTGCCAGCAGCCAGACCCGGGACACCGGAAACACCATATATTTT. Translation: CASSQTRDTGNTIYF.

This clonotype was observed at least ten times. The V call is TRBV2, the J call TRBJ2-3; TRBD1 matches 7 bases. CDR1 and CDR2 from the germline V gene are SNHLY and FYNNEI. The CDR3 consists of 12 residues. V lost 8 bases to trimming and J lost 7 bases; unmatched junction nucleotides: 6. CDR3 sequence reads: CASGDSSHTQYF. In DNA, the CDR3 is TGTGCCAGCGGGGACAGCTCGCATACGCAGTATTTT.

This clonotype was counted only a few times. The chain is built from TRBV7-2 and TRBJ1-1; TRBD1 matches 7 bases. This CDR3 comprises 15 residues. Germline lookup yields CDR1 SGHTA and CDR2 FQGNSA. Losses at the gene ends were 5 bases for V and 4 bases for J; bases not matched to a gene: 10. CDR3 coding DNA: TGTGCCAGCAGCCCCTCGACAGGGAGGAGCACTGAAGCTTTCTTT. It translates to CASSPSTGRSTEAFF.